This passage covers 2 T cell receptor beta chains from one sample sequenced in a study of shared clonotypes between healthy human individuals. Only in-frame clones appear in the TCRdb table, and some are missing; sequencing was by immunoSEQ multiplex PCR. This sample yields approximately 2.1 million clones, of which over 85% are seen a single time; under 0.45% belongs to the top ten. Source material: naive CD4+ T cells from PBMCs. Subset defined: CD45RA+ positively selected. The receptors here all came from a man aged 18 to 29 in good health. Some clones in this sample may be carry-over from other donors' samples.

V is TRBV7-6 and J is TRBJ2-7; no clear D. CDR1 is SGHVS, CDR2 FNYEAQ, per germline. The CDR3 runs to 13 residues. Trimming removed 3 bases at V and 2 bases at J, with 8 bases between. CDR3 sequence reads: CASSFSFTYEQYF. The CDR3 DNA sequence: TGTGCCAGCAGCTTCAGCTTTACCTACGAGCAGTACTTC.

As regards this clone: This CDR3 is also generated by other DNA sequences in the sample. The chain recombines TRBV7-3 with TRBJ2-1; tentatively, D is TRBD2 (6 bases). CDR1 is SGHTA and CDR2 is FQGTGA in the germline V gene. The CDR3 is made up of 13 amino acids. V was clipped by 4 bases and J by 5 bases, with 9 bases between them. Here the CDR3 reads CASSSGLNNEQFF. The CDR3 DNA is TGTGCCAGCAGCTCCGGACTAAACAATGAGCAGTTCTTC.